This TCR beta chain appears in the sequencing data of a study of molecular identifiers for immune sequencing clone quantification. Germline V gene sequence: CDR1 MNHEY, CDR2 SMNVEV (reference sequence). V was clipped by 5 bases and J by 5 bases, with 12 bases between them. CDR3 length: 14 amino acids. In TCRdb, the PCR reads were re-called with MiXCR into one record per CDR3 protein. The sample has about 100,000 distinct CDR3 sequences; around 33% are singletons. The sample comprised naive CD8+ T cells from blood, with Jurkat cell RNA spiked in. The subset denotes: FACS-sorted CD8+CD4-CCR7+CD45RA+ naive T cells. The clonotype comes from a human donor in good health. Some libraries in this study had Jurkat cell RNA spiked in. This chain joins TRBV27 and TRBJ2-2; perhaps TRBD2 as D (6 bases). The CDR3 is CASSPISGTGELFF. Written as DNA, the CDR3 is TGTGCCAGCAGTCCGATAAGCGGGACCGGGGAGCTGTTTTTT.